One and the same sample provided the 20 T cell receptor beta chains below, sequenced in a study of blood T cell repertoires in COVID-19. Assay used: immunoSEQ multiplex PCR; TCRdb lists only in-frame clones, some missing. The profile shows about 11,000 clones, about 90% of them singletons. What was sequenced was peripheral blood. The origin of the receptors is a human donor in a cohort sampled during active COVID-19.

This chain uses TRBV18 with TRBJ2-7; TRBD1 might be the D (6 bases). The CDR3 covers 16 residues. Germline assignment: CDR1 KGHSH and CDR2 LQKENI. Trimming shortened V by 3 bases and J by 3 bases, and 18 bases separated the two germline ends. CDR3 region: CASSPILSGAYYEQYF. CDR3 in DNA: TGTGCCAGCTCACCGATTTTGTCAGGGGCTTACTACGAGCAGTACTTC.

This clone was counted a single time. The chain carries TRBV7-6 and TRBJ2-7, with a weak D call TRBD1 (5 bases). This CDR3 contains 13 residues. V lost 1 base to trimming and J lost 5 bases, with 9 bases between them. Germline loops: CDR1 SGHVS, CDR2 FNYEAQ. The CDR3 protein is CASSLGGDDEQYF. Written as DNA, the CDR3 is TGTGCCAGCAGCTTAGGGGGCGACGACGAGCAGTACTTC.

This clone has just a few counts. This chain connects TRBV4-1 to TRBJ2-6; D uncertain. Germline lookup yields CDR1 MGHRA and CDR2 YSYEKL. The germline V and J ends were trimmed by 1 base and 2 bases, with 12 bases remaining between them. This CDR3 has 17 amino acids. In nucleotides, the CDR3 is TGCGCCAGCAGCCAAGGGATATTGCGGACTGGGGCCAACGTCCTGACTTTC. This gives the protein CASSQGILRTGANVLTF.

The rearrangement joins TRBV4-2 to TRBJ2-7; possibly TRBD2 for D (6 bases). V lost 2 bases and J 1 base, leaving 18 bases between the germline ends. CDR1 is LGHNA, CDR2 YNFKEQ, per germline. The CDR3 contains 17 residues. The CDR3: CASSQLLRGIRSYEQYF. DNA for the CDR3: TGTGCCAGCAGCCAACTGTTGCGGGGCATCCGATCCTACGAGCAGTACTTC.

The rearrangement uses TRBV28 and TRBJ2-7, with D perhaps TRBD2 (5 bases). The germline CDR1 and CDR2 sequences are MDHEN and SYDVKM. Trimming cost V 6 bases and J 3 bases, with 15 bases left between them. This CDR3 comprises 14 residues. The CDR3 protein is CASSVSGSFYEQYF. The CDR3 DNA follows: TGTGCCAGCAGCGTCAGCGGAAGCTTCTACGAGCAGTACTTC.

V is TRBV28 and J is TRBJ2-5; TRBD2 aligns across 14 bases. V lost 4 bases and J lost 5; bases outside the gene matches: 21. CDR3 length equals 21 residues. Germline-derived CDR1 and CDR2 are MDHEN and SYDVKM. CDR3 protein: CASSSPLGTSGGSHRRETQYF. The CDR3, as DNA: TGTGCCAGCAGTTCACCTCTAGGGACTAGCGGGGGCAGCCATCGCAGGGAGACCCAGTACTTC.

This chain uses TRBV5-4 with TRBJ2-7; maybe TRBD1 (5 bases). Germline V lookup: CDR1 SGHNT, CDR2 YYREEE (reference sequence). The CDR3 totals 16 residues. The V end was cut by 3 bases, the J end by 2 bases, with 18 bases between. This chain's CDR3 is CASSSPSPRGTYEQYF. CDR3 coding DNA: TGTGCCAGCAGCTCCCCCTCCCCTAGGGGAACCTACGAGCAGTACTTC.

CDR3 sequence (DNA): TGTGCCAGCAGCTTCGATGCCAGGGAAGCTACCTCTGGAAACACCATATATTTT. This gives the protein CASSFDAREATSGNTIYF. The rearrangement joins TRBV7-9 to TRBJ1-3; D may be TRBD1 (5 bases). Deletions cut 3 bases from V and 0 bases from J, with 18 bases between. Germline CDR1 SEHNR, CDR2 FQNEAQ (reference sequence). This CDR3 has 18 residues.

The chain is built from TRBV6-5 and TRBJ2-5; TRBD2 matches 9 bases. V dropped 2 bases and J dropped 1; count of bases not matched to a gene: 5. Germline lookup yields CDR1 MNHEY and CDR2 SVGAGI. CDR3 length: 16 amino acids. The DNA of the CDR3 is TGTGCCAGCAGTTACGTGGCGGGAGGGGGCCAAGAGACCCAGTACTTC. It codes for CASSYVAGGGQETQYF.

V and J are TRBV4-2 and TRBJ2-1; maybe TRBD2 (5 bases). This CDR3 comprises 19 residues. V dropped 4 bases and J dropped 4 bases, with 26 bases sitting between them. In germline, CDR1 is LGHNA, CDR2 YNFKEQ. Here the CDR3 reads CASSPTVRTRQMGYNEQFF. CDR3 nucleotides: TGTGCCAGCAGCCCGACTGTCCGGACTCGTCAAATGGGTTACAATGAGCAGTTCTTC.

The chain recombines TRBV19 with TRBJ2-3; 7 nucleotides agree with TRBD1. V shed 4 bases, J shed 2 bases, and the junction held 3 bases outside the gene matches. Germline values: CDR1 LNHDA, CDR2 SQIVND (reference sequence). The CDR3 covers 14 residues. For the CDR3, the DNA is TGTGCCAGTAGTACCGGGACAGACACAGATACGCAGTATTTT. Residues: CASSTGTDTDTQYF.

The chain recombines TRBV27 with TRBJ1-1; no firm D call. Germline CDR1 and CDR2: MNHEY and SMNVEV (reference sequence). CDR3 size: 13 residues. Trimming removed 3 bases from V and 1 base from J, with 6 bases in between. The CDR3 loop reads CASSLAGNTEAFF. The CDR3 nucleotides read TGTGCCAGCAGTTTGGCGGGGAACACTGAAGCTTTCTTT.

The J gene is TRBJ1-2, the V gene TRBV24-1, with 10 bases identical to TRBD1. Germline values: CDR1 KGHDR, CDR2 SFDVKD. This CDR3 is 14 amino acids long. V lost 2 bases to trimming and J lost 6 bases; unmatched junction nucleotides: 2. CDR3 region: CATSDSGTGDGYTF. The CDR3 DNA is TGTGCCACCAGTGATTCGGGGACAGGGGATGGCTACACCTTC.

The chain carries TRBV6-1 and TRBJ1-4, with 9 positions matching TRBD1. CDR1 is MNHNS, CDR2 SASEGT, per germline. The CDR3 spans 15 residues. V dropped 2 bases and J dropped 8; count of bases not matched to a gene: 6. Written as DNA, the CDR3 is TGTGCCAGCAGTGAAAGCGGGACAGGGATGGAAAAACTGTTTTTT. It specifies CASSESGTGMEKLFF.

V usage is TRBV5-6 and J usage is TRBJ2-1, with 7 bases aligning to TRBD2. The CDR3 contains 16 residues. Germline lookup yields CDR1 SGHDT and CDR2 YYEEEE. Trimming removed 4 bases from V and 4 bases from J; junction bases left unmatched: 11. Written as DNA, the CDR3 is TGTGCCAGCAGCCCGCTAGCGGTTTCAGCATACAATGAGCAGTTCTTC. The encoded protein is CASSPLAVSAYNEQFF. Full variable domain (missing parts from reference TRBV5-6 and TRBJ2-1): DAGVTQSPTHLIKTRGQQVTLRCSPKSGHDTVSWYQQALGQGPQFIFQYYEEEERQRGNFPDRFSGHQFPNYSSELNVNALLLGDSALYLCASSPLAVSAYNEQFFGPGTRLTVL.

V and J are TRBV7-9 and TRBJ2-1, with D possibly being TRBD1 (5 bases). Per germline, CDR1 SEHNR and CDR2 FQNEAQ (reference sequence). Trimming removed 0 bases from V and 5 bases from J, with 14 bases in between. The length of the CDR3 is 16 residues. CDR3: CASSLATGSGNNEQFF. The CDR3 DNA sequence: TGTGCCAGCAGCTTAGCTACAGGTTCAGGAAACAATGAGCAGTTCTTC.

In its sample, this clone was seen once. The chain couples TRBV5-6 to TRBJ2-2; 8 bases map to TRBD1. Germline values: CDR1 SGHDT, CDR2 YYEEEE. The trim removed 6 bases at V and 1 base at J, leaving 11 bases unmatched. The CDR3 runs to 17 residues. The CDR3 region has the DNA TGTGCCAGCACTTCGATAGGGACAGGCGGGAACACCGGGGAGCTGTTTTTT. Encoded protein: CASTSIGTGGNTGELFF.

The table lists this clone with a count of one. The chain couples TRBV6-5 to TRBJ1-1; a weak D match, TRBD1 (6 bases). CDR3 length: 11 amino acids. CDR1 is MNHEY, CDR2 SVGAGI, per germline. V was clipped by 7 bases and J by 11 bases, with 14 bases between them. In DNA, the CDR3 is TGTGCCAGCATCCAACAGGGCGGTGCTTTCTTT. Encoded protein: CASIQQGGAFF.

The chain uses TRBV18 and TRBJ2-1, with 7 bases identical to TRBD2. Trimming removed 6 bases from V and 3 bases from J; junction bases left unmatched: 11. Germline V gene sequence: CDR1 KGHSH, CDR2 LQKENI. The CDR3 spans 16 residues. CDR3 coding DNA: TGTGCCAGCTCCCCCGGCTCGGGAGGATACTACAATGAGCAGTTCTTC. Its protein is CASSPGSGGYYNEQFF.

The CDR3 region has the DNA TGTGCCAGCAGCCCCCTTGGAAGTAGCGGGACTTCGAATGAGCAGTTCTTC. Its translation: CASSPLGSSGTSNEQFF. The V and J genes are TRBV9 and TRBJ2-1, with TRBD2 matching 8 bases. Trimming took 4 bases from V and 7 from J; bases not matched to a gene: 16. The germline gives CDR1 SGDLS, CDR2 YYNGEE. The CDR3 totals 17 residues.